The sequence of this T cell receptor (beta chain) was determined in a study of T cell responses to AZD1222 COVID-19 vaccine (dated by TCRdb to the early 2020s). For context, the study as a whole: A total of about 230 trial participants underwent TCR sequencing, of whom around 200 received two doses of AZD1222 and some 25 received two doses of the MenACWY control vaccine. Enrollment into the trials was organized by age into subgroups of 18-55, 56-69 and 70-plus years, and those subgroups contained roughly 150, 30 and 60 TCR-sequenced participants, respectively. Paper-wide results and their limitations: After two AZD1222 doses, spike-specific TCR breadth and depth were significantly higher than at day 0 and than in MenACWY recipients. Most participants were white British and females outnumbered males, and the authors suggested that clonal diversity may have been underestimated. Reportedly, almost half of the unique spike-specific TCRs recognized epitopes lying outside the regions that are mutated in the B.1.351 and B.1.1.7 variants. Conclusions about previously exposed vaccinees are limited, since just a handful of AZD1222 recipients were seropositive for SARS-CoV-2 at baseline. Because no day 14 peak-response samples were available, the repertoires could be characterized only after the peak T cell response. In the small 56-69-year group, the increase in depth fell short of significance, most likely because of low power. The vaccine-associated CD4 TCRs covered the entire spike protein, and the dominant responses fell in regions 160-218 and 743-854.

Via the germline V gene, CDR1 is SGHDN and CDR2 FVKESK. Unmatched junction bases come to 13, with V trimmed by 9 bases and J by 10 bases. Inclusive of the bounding cysteine and phenylalanine, the CDR3 is 15 residues long. The kept DNA is CDR3 alone, 45 bases in frame from the first base. This specimen's time point label, per the study, means: about 28 days (+/-7) after the second vaccine dose. AZD1222 recipients whose second dose came at about 4 weeks and those whose second dose came at about 12 weeks were combined into one group, since spike-specific TCR depth and breadth did not differ between the two schedules. Samples from vaccinated people were obtained from the UK trials COV001 and COV002, which included a single-blind randomized controlled phase 2/3 trial of AZD1222 (ChAdOx1 nCoV-19) in healthy adults. For TCRbeta chain sequencing, PBMC samples were collected from trial participants at day 0 and at day 28 after the second dose.

The CDR3 regions of human TCRbeta chains were subjected to immunosequencing. The source study handled its data this way. Repertoire TCRs were checked for matches against a reference library of SARS-CoV-2-specific TCRs that had been generated using the MIRA antigen-specificity platform. Breadth was defined as the fraction of unique TCRs that were SARS-CoV-2-associated. Depth was defined as the fraction of total T cells that were SARS-CoV-2-associated. Using the MIRA data, each spike-specific TCR was mapped to the spike region that the TCR reacts to and placed in a CD4 or CD8 class. Log10-transformed breadth and depth values were compared by one-way ANOVA with Sidak's multiple comparisons tests. TCRdb carries this immuneACCESS record with in-frame sequences only. Its versions omit some clonotypes, under half of them owing to an unresolved V gene in the studies checked, with the rest unexplained. The DNA gave D and trimming, while V, J and clone size come from that table. The sample profile shows fewer than 65,000 clones; roughly 90% of them were found once. More than 12% of the sample is taken by the ten largest.

As regards this clone: No antigen is known for it. Nothing much larger sits one base from this clone, and base qualities are not available.

Sample: peripheral blood, taken 28 days after the second AZD1222 dose. The rearrangement combines TRBV14 with TRBJ1-6; the central 9 bases match TRBD1. This clonotype was obtained from an adult who received the AZD1222 COVID-19 vaccine. The sequenced DNA: TGTGCCAGTACACTCTCCGGGACAGGGAACTCACCCCTCCACTTT. It translates to CASTLSGTGNSPLHF.